This is a list of T cell receptor beta chains from one sample in a study of T cells in Graves' hyperthyroidism and ophthalmopathy. Each CDR3 protein is one row after TCRdb ran MiXCR on the multiplex PCR reads. The table records fewer than 300,000 distinct CDR3 sequences, less than 30% of them present only once. Material: blood. Every receptor here comes from a man aged 40-50 years with Graves' hyperthyroidism that later progressed to Graves' ophthalmopathy. Both conserved end residues are part of each CDR3. A D gene is named only where the DNA matches it firmly. Not all rows give a size; the values are once, few, many and, for expanded clones, a class.

D gene	clone size	J gene	V gene	CDR3 protein	CDR3 DNA
-	many	TRBJ2-2	TRBV28	CASTRLDTGELFF	TGTGCCAGCACTCGCCTCGACACCGGGGAGCTGTTTTTT
TRBD1	-	TRBJ1-1	TRBV30	CAWIRAGGFRTEAFF	TGTGCCTGGATCCGGGCAGGGGGGTTTCGCACTGAAGCTTTCTTT
-	many	TRBJ1-2	TRBV5-8	CASSLWSGRGYGYTF	TGTGCCAGCAGCCTGTGGAGCGGTCGGGGGTATGGCTACACCTTC
TRBD2	-	TRBJ2-7	TRBV11-2	CASSLDVGGPREQYF	TGTGCCAGCAGCTTAGACGTGGGAGGGCCGAGAGAGCAGTACTTC
TRBD1	many	TRBJ2-7	TRBV20-1	CSAPGTGSYEQYF	TGCAGTGCGCCCGGGACAGGTTCCTACGAGCAGTACTTC
-	many	TRBJ1-1	TRBV5-8	CASSPGTLLGDTEAFF	TGTGCCAGCAGCCCCGGGACACTCCTCGGGGACACTGAAGCTTTCTTT
-	many	TRBJ2-7	TRBV12-3/TRBV12-4	CASSWPHKGSYEQYF	TGTGCCAGCAGTTGGCCCCACAAGGGTAGCTACGAGCAGTACTTC
TRBD1	many	TRBJ1-1	TRBV6-1	CASSARQGTNTEAFF	TGTGCCAGCAGTGCAAGACAGGGGACGAACACTGAAGCTTTCTTT
-	many	TRBJ1-1	TRBV15	CATSREQSLGNTEAFF	TGTGCCACCAGCAGAGAACAGTCCCTTGGGAACACTGAAGCTTTCTTT
-	many	TRBJ2-7	TRBV2	CAGQTSYEQYF	TGTGCCGGACAGACATCCTACGAGCAGTACTTC
-	many	TRBJ2-7	TRBV5-1	CASSLGSEYEQYF	TGCGCCAGCAGCTTGGGTTCAGAATACGAGCAGTACTTC
-	once	TRBJ2-2	TRBV2	CASSAHSNTGELFF	TGTGCCAGCAGTGCCCACTCGAACACCGGGGAGCTGTTTTTT
TRBD1	few	TRBJ1-2	TRBV6-2/TRBV6-3	CASSTDRVDGYTF	TGTGCCAGCAGTACCGACAGGGTGGATGGCTACACCTTC
-	many	TRBJ2-5	TRBV7-9	CASSLVETGSWGTQYF	TGTGCCAGCAGCTTAGTAGAGACAGGAAGCTGGGGGACCCAGTACTTC
TRBD2	-	TRBJ2-5	TRBV7-2	CASSLWEGQETQYF	TGTGCCAGCAGCTTGTGGGAGGGCCAAGAGACCCAGTACTTC
TRBD1	many	TRBJ1-2	TRBV28	CASLHRGLSYGYTF	TGTGCCAGTCTACACAGGGGGCTGAGCTATGGCTACACCTTC
-	-	TRBJ1-2	TRBV12-3/TRBV12-4	CASRYRPGSGYTF	TGTGCCAGCAGATACCGACCGGGAAGTGGCTACACCTTC
-	-	TRBJ2-7	TRBV7-8	CASSLASGFPYEQYF	TGTGCCAGCAGCTTAGCGTCAGGGTTCCCCTACGAGCAGTACTTC
TRBD1	few	TRBJ2-7	TRBV5-5	CASSFRDSPYEQYF	TGTGCCAGCAGCTTCCGGGACAGCCCCTACGAGCAGTACTTC
-	-	TRBJ2-5	TRBV6-2/TRBV6-3	CASSSFRETQYF	TGTGCCAGCAGTTCCTTCCGGGAGACCCAGTACTTC
-	-	TRBJ1-5	TRBV6-2/TRBV6-3	CASLRKPSSNQPQHF	TGTGCCAGCCTCCGTAAGCCTTCTAGCAATCAGCCCCAGCATTTT
-	many	TRBJ2-2	TRBV28	CASSLAGSFGELFF	TGTGCCAGCAGTTTAGCAGGTTCTTTCGGGGAGCTGTTTTTT
-	-	TRBJ2-5	TRBV7-2	CASSLDGQGTQYF	TGTGCCAGCAGCTTAGACGGCCAGGGGACCCAGTACTTC
-	many	TRBJ2-2	TRBV20-1	CSARDRGDYTGELFF	TGCAGTGCTAGAGATAGGGGGGACTACACCGGGGAGCTGTTTTTT
-	many	TRBJ1-3	TRBV19	CASSIYSGAGNTIYF	TGTGCCAGTAGTATATACTCTGGGGCTGGAAACACCATATATTTT
-	many	TRBJ2-6	TRBV28	CASSPALSGANVLTF	TGTGCCAGCAGTCCTGCCCTATCTGGGGCCAACGTCCTGACTTTC
-	-	TRBJ2-7	TRBV3-1	CASSQAGSDYEQYF	TGTGCCAGCAGCCAAGCTGGCAGCGATTACGAGCAGTACTTC
-	-	TRBJ2-5	TRBV29-1	CSVWEETQYF	TGCAGCGTCTGGGAAGAGACCCAGTACTTC
-	many	TRBJ1-1	TRBV20-1	CSASSVNTEAFF	TGCAGTGCTAGCTCGGTGAACACTGAAGCTTTCTTT
-	many	TRBJ1-2	TRBV20-1	CSARDFTRLGGYTF	TGCAGTGCTAGAGATTTCACCCGGCTAGGTGGCTACACCTTC
TRBD2	once	TRBJ2-7	TRBV27	CASSSREAWEQYF	TGTGCCAGCAGTTCCCGGGAGGCGTGGGAGCAGTACTTC
TRBD2	many	TRBJ2-5	TRBV2	CASSKTSGREETQYF	TGTGCCAGCAGCAAAACTAGCGGGAGGGAAGAGACCCAGTACTTC
TRBD1	-	TRBJ1-1	TRBV10-3	CATSRTRGNLNTEAFF	TGTGCCACCTCGAGGACCAGGGGGAACTTGAACACTGAAGCTTTCTTT
-	once	TRBJ1-2	TRBV2	CASRLGWTLANYGYTF	TGTGCCAGCAGACTAGGGTGGACGTTAGCTAACTATGGCTACACCTTC
-	many	TRBJ2-2	TRBV10-3	CAISELGVNTGELFF	TGTGCCATCAGTGAGCTGGGCGTCAACACCGGGGAGCTGTTTTTT
TRBD2	few	TRBJ2-5	TRBV20-1	CSARQRGLAGGQETQYF	TGCAGTGCTAGACAAAGGGGGCTAGCGGGGGGCCAAGAGACCCAGTACTTC
TRBD1	many	TRBJ2-2	TRBV7-2	CASGKQGAAGELFF	TGTGCCAGCGGGAAACAGGGGGCGGCCGGGGAGCTGTTTTTT
-	many	TRBJ1-1	TRBV27	CASSYDVRTAGNTEAFF	TGTGCCAGCAGTTACGATGTCCGGACAGCAGGAAACACTGAAGCTTTCTTT
-	many	TRBJ2-3	TRBV10-1	CASSDQRATKVDTQYF	TGCGCCAGCAGTGACCAGCGGGCAACTAAGGTGGATACGCAGTATTTT
-	many	TRBJ1-1	TRBV4-1	CASSQGVDSSTNTEAFF	TGCGCCAGCAGCCAAGGAGTAGATTCATCAACGAACACTGAAGCTTTCTTT
-	many	TRBJ2-2	TRBV20-1	CSASWTGNTGELFF	TGCAGTGCCTCCTGGACGGGGAACACCGGGGAGCTGTTTTTT
-	-	TRBJ2-7	TRBV20-1	CSAWRQNSYEQYF	TGCAGTGCTTGGCGTCAGAACTCCTACGAGCAGTACTTC
TRBD2	many	TRBJ2-5	TRBV29-1	CSVLREGRQETQYF	TGCAGCGTTTTGCGGGAGGGCCGACAAGAGACCCAGTACTTC
TRBD2	many	TRBJ2-7	TRBV6-1	CASERAGGKTYEQYF	TGTGCCAGCGAACGAGCGGGAGGGAAGACCTACGAGCAGTACTTC
-	many	TRBJ2-5	TRBV5-1	CASSVAMTAETQYF	TGCGCCAGCAGCGTAGCCATGACTGCGGAGACCCAGTACTTC
-	-	TRBJ2-7	TRBV6-5	CASSYSSVIYEQYF	TGTGCCAGCAGTTACTCGTCAGTTATTTACGAGCAGTACTTC
-	many	TRBJ2-4	TRBV4-1	CASSQSPGTAKNIQYF	TGCGCCAGCAGCCAGTCCCCCGGGACAGCCAAAAACATTCAGTACTTC
-	many	TRBJ2-2	TRBV12-3/TRBV12-4	CASSLVITNTGELFF	TGTGCCAGCAGTTTAGTCATTACGAACACCGGGGAGCTGTTTTTT
TRBD2	many	TRBJ2-5	TRBV9	CASSVVAAGVRETQYF	TGTGCCAGCAGCGTAGTTGCGGCGGGAGTAAGAGAGACCCAGTACTTC
-	many	TRBJ2-7	TRBV3-1	CASSRSSWEQYF	TGTGCCAGCAGCCGGTCCTCGTGGGAGCAGTACTTC
-	many	TRBJ1-2	TRBV11-2	CASSLGSRRTNYGYTF	TGTGCCAGCAGCTTAGGTTCCCGGCGGACGAACTATGGCTACACCTTC